This T cell receptor beta chain was identified in a study of T cell responses to AZD1222 COVID-19 vaccine. The CDR3 totals 15 residues. V was cut by 4 bases and J by 2 bases, with 15 bases left in between. Germline V gene data show CDR1 as SGHTA and CDR2 as FQGNSA. The repertoire was sequenced with immunoSEQ multiplex PCR; TCRdb's copy has only in-frame clones and lacks some. Counted here are approximately 220,000 clones, about 93% occurring once; the ten biggest clones make up 1%. This material consisted of peripheral blood, taken on day 0 of MenACWY control vaccination. The TCR sequence derives from an adult in good health. The rearrangement links TRBV7-2 to TRBJ2-7; a possible D gene is TRBD2 (5 bases). The CDR3 spells CASSSYSTGTYEQYF. The CDR3 coding sequence is TGTGCCAGCAGCTCGTATTCCACGGGAACCTACGAGCAGTACTTC.